This TCR beta chain comes out of a study of T cell repertoires in cytomegalovirus infection. Germline V gene sequence: CDR1 SGHRS, CDR2 YFSETQ. V shed 3 bases, J shed 4 bases, and the junction held 6 bases outside the gene matches. The CDR3 is 15 amino acids. Comments on this clonotype: The antigen is undetermined.

TCRdb passed the reads through MiXCR, listing each CDR3 protein once. The sample yields approximately 470,000 distinct CDR3 sequences, about 42% seen once. Study-level findings and limits: Clonotype analysis showed dominance of the ex vivo response by HLA-C-restricted CMV-specific TCR beta clonotypes. People with CMV and the relevant HLA were identified by cumulative public TCR beta family frequency.

This receptor was identified in a human donor in good health (CMV status not recorded). Some clones in this sample may be carry-over from other donors' samples. Sample: cultured PBMCs, taken from culture after CMV antigen stimulation. This chain joins TRBV5-1 and TRBJ2-3, with 9 nucleotides matching TRBD2. The CDR3 spells CASSSTAGGPDTQYF. The CDR3 bases are TGCGCCAGCAGCTCAACAGCGGGGGGCCCAGATACGCAGTATTTT.